This T cell receptor beta chain originates from a study of control samples from healthy donors and cancer patients. Profiling relied on immunoSEQ multiplex PCR, and the TCRdb table lists in-frame clones only, not all of them. Of roughly 130,000 clones in the sample, roughly nine tenths were seen once. This CDR3 region has 17 residues. V was trimmed by 4 bases and J by 6 bases, leaving 21 bases between them. From germline, CDR1 is SGHDN and CDR2 FVKESK. Sequencing input: blood. This sequence was found in a woman aged 25-40 years in good health. The rearrangement links TRBV14 to TRBJ1-4; D gene ambiguous. The CDR3 DNA sequence: TGTGCCAGCAGCCCGGCGGTAGGGCGCATGTGGGATGAAAAACTGTTTTTT. The encoded protein is CASSPAVGRMWDEKLFF.